Presented here are 29 T cell receptor beta chains from one specimen sequenced in a study of shared clonotypes between healthy human individuals. Only in-frame clones appear in the TCRdb table, and some are missing; sequencing was by immunoSEQ multiplex PCR. The sample lists around 2.1 million clones; about 92% were seen once. CD8 cells classed as naive were CD45RO-negative and positively selected for CCR7, excluding terminally differentiated effector memory CD45RA+ cells. The specimen was naive CD8+ T cells from PBMCs. These TCRs come from a man between 18 and 29 years old in good health. Some clones in this sample may be carry-over from other donors' samples.

V gene TRBV29-1 combines with J gene TRBJ1-4; a possible D gene is TRBD1 (6 bases). Germline CDR1 SQVTM, CDR2 ANQGSEA. Trimming cost V 0 bases and J 2 bases, with 10 bases left between them. The CDR3 spans 15 residues. CDR3: CSVEEHGGTNEKLFF. The CDR3 DNA sequence: TGCAGCGTTGAAGAGCATGGGGGCACTAATGAAAAACTGTTTTTT.

This chain links TRBV5-4 with TRBJ2-3; possibly TRBD2 for D (6 bases). The CDR3 consists of 16 residues. Trimming stripped 1 base from V and 2 bases from J, with 14 bases between. In germline, CDR1 is SGHNT, CDR2 YYREEE (reference sequence). CDR3 residues: CASSLNELALTDTQYF. The CDR3 bases are TGTGCCAGCAGCTTGAATGAACTAGCTCTCACAGATACGCAGTATTTT.

V is TRBV28 and J is TRBJ1-5; D possibly corresponds to TRBD1 (5 bases). The V and J ends lost 2 bases and 4 bases respectively, with 21 bases between them. Germline CDR1 MDHEN, CDR2 SYDVKM. The CDR3 runs to 18 residues. The DNA for the CDR3 is TGTGCCAGCAGTTTAGGCCCCCGGGGAGGGGATTTTAATCAGCCCCAGCATTTT. As protein: CASSLGPRGGDFNQPQHF.

This chain uses TRBV7-2 with TRBJ1-1, with 8 bases lining up with TRBD1. The ends lost 5 bases at V and 5 bases at J; junction bases unmatched: 7. This CDR3 has 14 amino acids. In germline, CDR1 is SGHTA, CDR2 FQGNSA. The CDR3 is CASSQTGVSTEAFF. CDR3 DNA: TGTGCCAGCAGCCAGACAGGGGTATCGACTGAAGCTTTCTTT.

The rearrangement joins TRBV19 to TRBJ2-4; D ambiguous. The germline V and J ends were trimmed by 1 base and 1 base, with 8 bases remaining between them. The length of the CDR3 is 15 residues. Germline lookup yields CDR1 LNHDA and CDR2 SQIVND (reference sequence). The DNA for the CDR3 is TGTGCCAGTAGTATAGCTCAGTGGGCCAAAAACATTCAGTACTTC. Its translation is CASSIAQWAKNIQYF. Full variable domain (missing parts from reference TRBV19 and TRBJ2-4): DGGITQSPKYLFRKEGQNVTLSCEQNLNHDAMYWYRQDPGQGLRLIYYSQIVNDFQKGDIAEGYSVSREKKESFPLTVTSAQKNPTAFYLCASSIAQWAKNIQYFGAGTRLSVL.

V gene TRBV2 combines with J gene TRBJ2-7, with 9 positions matching TRBD2. CDR3 length: 14 residues. Unmatched junction bases numbered 5, after V lost 7 bases and J lost 1 base. Germline CDR1 reads SNHLY; CDR2 reads FYNNEI. In DNA, the CDR3 is TGTGCCAGCAAGACTAGCGGACGGTCCTACGAGCAGTACTTC. This codes for CASKTSGRSYEQYF. Variable domain in full (rest from reference TRBV2 and TRBJ2-7): EPEVTQTPSHQVTQMGQEVILRCVPISNHLYFYWYRQILGQKVEFLVSFYNNEISEKSEIFDDQFSVERPDGSNFTLKIRSTKLEDSAMYFCASKTSGRSYEQYFGPGTRLTVT.

The rearrangement uses TRBV29-1 and TRBJ2-5; 8 bases line up with TRBD1. The tail of the sequence fits TRBJ2-7 better, so the J call may be wrong. The germline CDR1 and CDR2 sequences are SQVTM and ANQGSEA. The length of the CDR3 is 16 residues. CDR3 sequence: CSVVPIDRGPAYEQYF. In DNA form, the CDR3 reads TGCAGCGTTGTCCCCATAGACAGGGGTCCTGCCTACGAGCAGTACTTC.

The V gene is TRBV7-9, the J gene TRBJ1-1, with 9 nucleotides matching TRBD1. V gave up 4 bases and J gave up 5 bases; unmatched junction bases: 8. Germline values: CDR1 SEHNR, CDR2 FQNEAQ (reference sequence). CDR3 length: 15 amino acids. CDR3 coding DNA: TGTGCCAGCAGCTCCTCACAGGGGGCGAGAACTGAAGCTTTCTTT. It specifies CASSSSQGARTEAFF.

This chain links TRBV6-1 with TRBJ2-2; D possibly corresponds to TRBD2 (5 bases). The V end lost 11 bases, the J end lost 4 bases, and 20 bases lay between the germline ends. Germline lookup yields CDR1 MNHNS and CDR2 SASEGT. This CDR3 contains 15 residues. The CDR3 DNA is TGTGCCGTGGGCATTCGGGGTTGGGGCACCGGGGAGCTGTTTTTT. As protein: CAVGIRGWGTGELFF.

With regard to this clone: The sample has other DNA sequences that encode this CDR3 too. The rearrangement uses TRBV28 and TRBJ2-7, with D perhaps assigned TRBD1 or TRBD2 (5 bases each). This CDR3 has 15 residues. V lost 3 bases and J lost 0, with 12 bases in between. CDR1 is MDHEN and CDR2 is SYDVKM in the germline V gene. CDR3 sequence reads: CASSLGTDGSYEQYF. DNA for the CDR3: TGTGCCAGCAGTTTGGGGACGGACGGCTCCTACGAGCAGTACTTC.

V is TRBV5-6 and J is TRBJ1-1; 8 bases fit TRBD1. V lost 3 bases to trimming and J lost 0 bases; unmatched junction nucleotides: 13. The CDR3 is 18 amino acids. The germline CDR1 and CDR2 sequences are SGHDT and YYEEEE. The CDR3 protein is CASSSSKNRGGMNTEAFF. In DNA, the CDR3 is TGTGCCAGCAGCTCCAGTAAGAACAGGGGGGGCATGAACACTGAAGCTTTCTTT.

This clone was counted a single time. The chain employs TRBV18 and TRBJ2-3; 7 positions agree with TRBD2. Germline-derived CDR1 and CDR2 are KGHSH and LQKENI. CDR3 length: 16 amino acids. V dropped 2 bases and J dropped 3; count of bases not matched to a gene: 8. CDR3 protein: CASSPTLGGSTDTQYF. The CDR3 nucleotides are TGTGCCAGCTCACCAACCTTGGGCGGGAGTACAGATACGCAGTATTTT.

CDR3 in DNA: TGTGCCAGCAGCTCGGGACAGCAGTACTTC. Translated, it gives CASSSGQQYF. This chain joins TRBV11-2 and TRBJ2-4; TRBD1 matches 7 bases. This CDR3 has 10 amino acids. Germline CDR1 is SGHAT and CDR2 is FQNNGV. Losses at the gene ends were 4 bases for V and 13 bases for J; bases not matched to a gene: 1.

The V call is TRBV7-4, the J call TRBJ2-3; the match to TRBD1 covers 9 bases. CDR3 length: 16 residues. Germline values: CDR1 SGHVT, CDR2 SQSDAQ. The V and J ends lost 8 bases and 6 bases, in that order; junction bases with no gene match: 15. CDR3 nucleotide sequence: TGTGCCAGCGGACCCCGGACAGGGGAAGGTGGGGATACGCAGTATTTT. Translating gives CASGPRTGEGGDTQYF.

The chain has TRBV4-3 and TRBJ1-4; D gene unclear. The V and J ends lost 1 base and 7 bases respectively, with 10 bases between them. The germline V gene encodes CDR1 LGHNA and CDR2 YSLEER. This CDR3 region has 14 residues. CDR3 loop: CASSQGRGGEKLFF. In DNA, the CDR3 is TGCGCCAGCAGCCAAGGCAGAGGAGGTGAAAAACTGTTTTTT.

The chain employs TRBV6-5 and TRBJ2-1, with 7 bases matching TRBD1. J lost 0 bases, V lost 5 bases, and 4 bases had no gene match. The germline V gene encodes CDR1 MNHEY and CDR2 SVGAGI. The CDR3 runs to 15 residues. Here the CDR3 reads CASSTQGYSYNEQFF. The CDR3 DNA follows: TGTGCCAGCAGTACACAGGGGTACTCCTACAATGAGCAGTTCTTC.

The gene calls are TRBV7-9 and TRBJ2-1, with TRBD1 identical over 8 bases. The CDR3 runs to 15 residues. Germline V gives CDR1 SEHNR, CDR2 FQNEAQ (reference sequence). The junction had 12 bases not matched to a gene; V was cut back by 6 bases and J by 8 bases. Here the CDR3 reads CASRDPGQGFDEQFF. The CDR3 DNA is TGTGCCAGCAGGGACCCCGGACAGGGATTCGATGAGCAGTTCTTC. Full variable domain (outside the CDR3, taken from reference TRBV7-9 and TRBJ2-1): DTGVSQNPRHKITKRGQNVTFRCDPISEHNRLYWYRQTLGQGPEFLTYFQNEAQLEKSRLLSDRFSAERPKGSFSTLEIQRTEQGDSAMYLCASRDPGQGFDEQFFGPGTRLTVL.

The chain's CDR3 is CASGDSGTGGFFEAFF. DNA of the CDR3: TGCGCCAGCGGCGATTCCGGAACAGGGGGGTTTTTCGAAGCTTTCTTT. The chain has TRBV5-1 and TRBJ1-1; 8 bases are shared with TRBD1. V was pared by 7 bases and J by 8 bases, with 19 bases of the junction left unmatched. CDR3 length equals 16 residues. CDR1 SGHRS and CDR2 YFSETQ come from the germline V gene. Full variable domain (outside the CDR3, taken from reference TRBV5-1 and TRBJ1-1): KAGVTQTPRYLIKTRGQQVTLSCSPISGHRSVSWYQQTPGQGLQFLFEYFSETQRNKGNFPGRFSGRQFSNSRSEMNVSTLELGDSALYLCASGDSGTGGFFEAFFGQGTRLTVV.

V is TRBV15 and J is TRBJ1-1; possibly TRBD1 for D (5 bases). Germline values: CDR1 LNHNV, CDR2 YYDKDF (reference sequence). The V and J ends lost 5 bases and 1 base respectively, with 14 bases between them. The CDR3 length is 15 residues. CDR3 bases: TGTGCCACCAGCGGATTAGGGGTTCAGAACACTGAAGCTTTCTTT. This gives the protein CATSGLGVQNTEAFF.

The CDR3 region has the DNA TGTGCCAGCAGCTTGCTACCAGAGAATAACTATGGCTACACCTTC. Translated, it gives CASSLLPENNYGYTF. The chain joins TRBV5-6 to TRBJ1-2; D remains unclear. CDR1 and CDR2 from the germline V gene are SGHDT and YYEEEE. The CDR3 runs to 15 residues. Trimming took off 1 base at V and 1 base at J, with 11 bases between the two ends.

The chain employs TRBV27 and TRBJ1-2; D gene unclear. From germline, CDR1 is MNHEY and CDR2 SMNVEV (reference sequence). This CDR3 has 15 amino acids. Between the trimmed V and J ends, which lost 6 bases and 8 bases, there was a span of 22 bases. The CDR3 is CASRANPREVRGYTF. CDR3 DNA sequence: TGTGCCAGCAGGGCAAACCCCCGGGAAGTGAGGGGCTACACCTTC.

The chain has TRBV5-8 and TRBJ2-1; the match to TRBD2 covers 10 bases. CDR1 is SGHTS, CDR2 YDEGEE, per germline. This CDR3 is built from 15 residues. The trim removed 4 bases at V and 7 bases at J, leaving 8 bases unmatched. The CDR3 sequence: CASSQGLASTNEQFF. The DNA for the CDR3 is TGTGCCAGCAGCCAGGGACTAGCGAGTACTAATGAGCAGTTCTTC.

This chain links TRBV18 with TRBJ1-1; 7 nucleotides agree with TRBD1. CDR1 and CDR2 (germline): KGHSH, LQKENI. The CDR3 is 14 amino acids. V gave up 1 base and J gave up 4 bases; unmatched junction bases: 3. CDR3 loop: CASSPLRGRTEAFF. CDR3 bases: TGTGCCAGCTCACCACTTAGGGGGCGCACTGAAGCTTTCTTT.

CDR3 amino acids: CASSDGNMNTEAFF. The CDR3 nucleotides read TGTGCCAGTTCCGACGGTAACATGAACACTGAAGCTTTCTTT. The chain is built from TRBV19 and TRBJ1-1; D call uncertain. CDR3 length: 14 residues. The V end was cut by 8 bases, the J end by 0 bases, with 13 bases between. Germline V gene data show CDR1 as LNHDA and CDR2 as SQIVND (reference sequence).

A remark on this clone: Other DNA variants within this sample encode the same CDR3. This chain connects TRBV27 to TRBJ2-3; D is ambiguous. The CDR3 runs to 11 residues. CDR1 and CDR2 from the germline V gene are MNHEY and SMNVEV (reference sequence). Trimming shortened V by 4 bases and J by 4 bases, and 3 bases separated the two germline ends. CDR3 residues: CASSSPDTQYF. In nucleotides, the CDR3 is TGTGCCAGCAGTTCTCCAGATACGCAGTATTTT.

The genes are TRBV11-1 and TRBJ1-1; 8 bases match TRBD1. V lost 5 bases and J lost 0; bases outside the gene matches: 2. CDR3 size: 14 residues. Germline V gene sequence: CDR1 SGHAT, CDR2 FQDESV (reference sequence). CDR3 sequence (DNA): TGTGCCAGCAGCCCGGACAGGGTGAACACTGAAGCTTTCTTT. It codes for CASSPDRVNTEAFF.

V usage is TRBV7-8 and J usage is TRBJ2-2; 8 bases align to TRBD2. V shed 5 bases, J shed 10 bases, and the junction held 12 bases outside the gene matches. Germline CDR1 and CDR2: SGHVS and FQNEAQ. The CDR3 length is 15 residues. The CDR3 reads CASSNRAGGPEELFF. CDR3 DNA: TGTGCCAGCAGCAATAGGGCGGGAGGCCCCGAGGAGCTGTTTTTT.

The rearrangement joins TRBV6-1 to TRBJ1-2; TRBD1 matches at 7 bases. Germline V CDR1 and CDR2: MNHNS, SASEGT. After removal of 2 bases from V and 6 bases from J, the junction contained 9 bases not matched to a gene. The CDR3 contains 15 residues. CDR3 loop: CASSEYGDSLDGYTF. The CDR3 nucleotides read TGTGCCAGCAGTGAATACGGGGACAGTTTAGATGGCTACACCTTC.

The rearrangement joins TRBV6-5 to TRBJ1-1; 7 positions match TRBD1. This CDR3 contains 13 residues. V lost 6 bases and J lost 7; bases outside the gene matches: 8. Germline values: CDR1 MNHEY, CDR2 SVGAGI. CDR3 in amino acids: CASRTWGDSEAFF. The CDR3, as DNA: TGTGCCAGCAGAACCTGGGGGGACAGTGAAGCTTTCTTT.